This T cell receptor beta chain was sequenced during a study of PD-L1 blockade in urothelial cancer. On the study more broadly: The patients' atezolizumab therapy, 1,200 mg intravenously every 3 weeks, started at some point between 2013 and 2014. A median of roughly 130,000 T cells was found in the blood samples. In terms of prior chemotherapy, patients had received 0 to 3 regimens.

Germline V CDR1 and CDR2: SGDLS, YYNGEE. The CDR3 loop spans 14 amino acids. V was clipped by 0 bases and J by 4 bases, with 8 bases between them. Time point here: pretreatment peripheral blood. Between 1 and 8 samples, pretreatment and on-treatment, were given by each patient. Sequencing was performed with immunoSEQ multiplex PCR; in TCRdb, only in-frame clones are kept and a portion is missing. The sample consists of about 74,000 clones, 85% to 90% of them appearing once. The chain recombines TRBV9 with TRBJ1-3; D perhaps matches TRBD1 (6 bases). This clonotype was sampled from a man between 65 and 80 years old with urothelial cancer. The sample here was PBMCs, taken around atezolizumab (anti-PD-L1) treatment. CDR3 loop: CASSVDRVGNTIYF. For the CDR3, the DNA is TGTGCCAGCAGCGTAGACAGGGTAGGAAACACCATATATTTT. Filled out from reference TRBV9 and TRBJ1-3, the complete variable domain reads DSGVTQTPKHLITATGQRVTLRCSPRSGDLSVYWYQQSLDQGLQFLIQYYNGEERAKGNILERFSAQQFPDLHSELNLSSLELGDSALYFCASSVDRVGNTIYFGEGSWLTVV.